These 3 T cell receptor beta chains were all obtained from the same sample, sequenced in a study of blood T cell repertoires in COVID-19. TCRdb's table, derived via immunoSEQ multiplex PCR, lists solely in-frame clones and lacks some. In the table there are 200,000 to 300,000 clones, roughly 86% of which are singletons. The sample taken for sequencing was PBMCs or T cells enriched from blood (not recorded which). All receptors derive from a young woman who had recovered from COVID-19.

The chain links TRBV28 to TRBJ2-1; D unclear. The CDR3 covers 11 residues. V lost 7 bases and J lost 9, with 10 bases in between. Germline CDR1 is MDHEN and CDR2 is SYDVKM. CDR3 DNA: TGTGCCAGCATCCTGTTCGGTGAGCAGTTCTTC. Its protein is CASILFGEQFF.

The chain employs TRBV6-2 or TRBV6-3 and TRBJ1-2; TRBD1 aligns across 9 bases. CDR1 and CDR2 (germline): MNHEY, SVGEGT. With V trimmed by 4 bases and J by 6 bases, 0 bases remained unmatched. This CDR3 is built from 12 residues. CDR3 nucleotides: TGTGCCAGCAGTTGGGACAGGGATGGCTACACCTTC. Residues: CASSWDRDGYTF.

The V and J genes are TRBV6-5 and TRBJ1-1, with 9 bases identical to TRBD1. V dropped 5 bases and J dropped 5; count of bases not matched to a gene: 6. In germline, CDR1 is MNHEY, CDR2 SVGAGI. The CDR3 has 14 amino acids. CDR3 DNA sequence: TGTGCCAGCAGTAAACAGGGGGCAGGAACTGAAGCTTTCTTT. Protein sequence: CASSKQGAGTEAFF.